This T cell receptor (beta chain) was found in a study of beta chain features in type 1 diabetes. A remark on this clone: The missing conserved phenylalanine or tryptophan at the end of this CDR3 makes a read error likely. The DNA is left out, because the CDR3 cannot be placed on it with certainty; the CDR3 is given as TCRdb lists it.

Isolated RNA was reverse transcribed in full, so expressed TCRB transcripts were sequenced. Profiled with immunoSEQ multiplex PCR; TCRdb holds only in-frame clones, not every one. The sample gives over 120,000 clones, about 10% of which show up once; 1.3% is in the top ten. Germline V gives CDR1 MRHNA, CDR2 SNTAGT. The CDR3 length is 10 residues, termini included. Sequencing input: naive CD4+ T cells from blood. The source is a man aged 18 to 30 in good health. J is TRBJ1-6 and V is TRBV6-4. The CDR3 sequence is CASSDGEPTG.